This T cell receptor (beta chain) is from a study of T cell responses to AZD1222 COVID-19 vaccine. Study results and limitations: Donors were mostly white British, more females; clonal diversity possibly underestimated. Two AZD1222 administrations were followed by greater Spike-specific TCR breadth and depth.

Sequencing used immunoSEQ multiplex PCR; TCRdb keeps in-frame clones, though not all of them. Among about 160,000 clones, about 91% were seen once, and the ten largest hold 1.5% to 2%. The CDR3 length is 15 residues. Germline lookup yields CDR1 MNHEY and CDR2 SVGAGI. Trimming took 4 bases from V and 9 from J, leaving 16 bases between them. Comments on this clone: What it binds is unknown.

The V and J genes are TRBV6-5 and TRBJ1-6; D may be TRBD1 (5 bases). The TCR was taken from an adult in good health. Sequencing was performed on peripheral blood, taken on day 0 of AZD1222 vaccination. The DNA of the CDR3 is TGTGCCAGCAGTTCCATCACAATGGGGGGTTCACCCCTCCACTTT. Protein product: CASSSITMGGSPLHF.